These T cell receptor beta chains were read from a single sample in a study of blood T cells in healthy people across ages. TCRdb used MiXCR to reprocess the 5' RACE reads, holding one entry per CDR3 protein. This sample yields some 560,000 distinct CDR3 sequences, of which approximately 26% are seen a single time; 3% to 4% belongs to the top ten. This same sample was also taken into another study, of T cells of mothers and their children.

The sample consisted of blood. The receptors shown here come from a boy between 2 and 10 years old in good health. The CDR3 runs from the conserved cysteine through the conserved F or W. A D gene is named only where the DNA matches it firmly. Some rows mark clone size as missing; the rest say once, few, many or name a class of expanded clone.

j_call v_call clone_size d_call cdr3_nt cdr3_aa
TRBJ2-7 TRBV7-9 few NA TGTGCCAGCAGCCCAGGACACCAATACGAGCAGTACTTC CASSPGHQYEQYF
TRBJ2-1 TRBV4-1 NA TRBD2 TGCGCCAGCAGCCAAGCCTGGGGACTAGCGATGCATGAGCAGTTCTTC CASSQAWGLAMHEQFF
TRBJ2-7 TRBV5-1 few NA TGCGCCAGCAGCCCGGCGGCGGCAGGTGTCCCCTACGAGCAGTACTTC CASSPAAAGVPYEQYF
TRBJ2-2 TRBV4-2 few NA TGTGCCAGCACCCGGGACGGGAACACCGGGGAGCTGTTTTTT CASTRDGNTGELFF
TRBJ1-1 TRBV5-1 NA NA TGCGCCTTTATCCCCGGGGCTTTCTTT CAFIPGAFF
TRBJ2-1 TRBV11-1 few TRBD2 TGTGCCAGCAGCCCCCTGGGGGGGGAGGGCAATGAGCAGTTCTTC CASSPLGGEGNEQFF
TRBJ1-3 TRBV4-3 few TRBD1 TGCGCCAGCAGCCAAGTCGCAGGGGGCTCTGGAAACACCATATATTTT CASSQVAGGSGNTIYF
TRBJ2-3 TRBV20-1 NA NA TGCAGTGCTAGAGATCCCTGGAAAATCACAGATACGCAGTATTTT CSARDPWKITDTQYF
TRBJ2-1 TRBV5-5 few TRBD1 TGTGCCAGCAGCTTGAGGGACAGGGGATGTAGTGGTACCTCCGATGAGCAGTTCTTC CASSLRDRGCSGTSDEQFF
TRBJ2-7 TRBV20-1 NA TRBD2 TGCAGTGCTAGCACCGGGACTAGTTACGAGCAGTACTTC CSASTGTSYEQYF
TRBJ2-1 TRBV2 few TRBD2 TGTGCCAGCAGTGAGGAACGGGGGGACTACAATGAGCAGTTCTTC CASSEERGDYNEQFF
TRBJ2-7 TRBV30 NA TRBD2 TGTGCCTGGAGTTATGGTAGAGCGGGGGCCTCTCCTACCGTGCAGTACTTC CAWSYGRAGASPTVQYF
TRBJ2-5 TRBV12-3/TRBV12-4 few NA TGTGCCAGCAGTTTGTGGGGACCCCTTCGAGAGACCCAGTACTTC CASSLWGPLRETQYF
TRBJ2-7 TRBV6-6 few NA TGTGCCAGCAGACCTACCGGGGGCGGGGCACAGTACTTC CASRPTGGGAQYF
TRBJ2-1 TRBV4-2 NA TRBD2 TGTGCCAGCAGCCAAGATCCCCCTAGCGGGCATGAGCAGTTCTTC CASSQDPPSGHEQFF
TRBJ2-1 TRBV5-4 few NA TGTGCTAACTTTTGGGGGGTACCCTACAATGAGCAGTTCTTC CANFWGVPYNEQFF
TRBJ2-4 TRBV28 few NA TGTGCCAGCAACCTTGGGGGAATAAAAAACATTCAGTACTTC CASNLGGIKNIQYF
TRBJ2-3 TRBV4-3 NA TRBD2 TGCGCCAGCAGCCAAGGACTAGCGGGACTCACAGATACGCAGTATTTT CASSQGLAGLTDTQYF
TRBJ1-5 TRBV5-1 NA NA TGCGCCAGCAGCTTAGACAACAATCAGCCCCAGCATTTT CASSLDNNQPQHF
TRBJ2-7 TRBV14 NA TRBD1 TGTGCCAGCAGCTTTGGACAGGGGGTTCCCTACGAGCAGTACTTC CASSFGQGVPYEQYF
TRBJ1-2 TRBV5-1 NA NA TGCGCCAGCAGCTCGGGACGATATTATGGCTACACCTTC CASSSGRYYGYTF
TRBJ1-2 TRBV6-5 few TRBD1 TGTGCCAGCTTGAAGGGACAGGGGGCGAAGGGCTACACCTTC CASLKGQGAKGYTF
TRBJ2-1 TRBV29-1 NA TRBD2 TGCAGCGCTATAGCGGGAGGCTACAATGAGCAGTTCTTC CSAIAGGYNEQFF
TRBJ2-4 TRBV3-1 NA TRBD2 TGTACCAGCAGCCCCGGGACTAGCGGGGGGATAGCCAAAAACATTCAGTACTTC CTSSPGTSGGIAKNIQYF
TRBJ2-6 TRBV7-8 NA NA TGTGCCAGCAGCTTATTAGGGACTGGGGCCAACGTCCTGACTTTC CASSLLGTGANVLTF
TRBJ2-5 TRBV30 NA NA TGTGCCTGGAGTGTAGGCCATCCGGAGACCCAGTACTTC CAWSVGHPETQYF
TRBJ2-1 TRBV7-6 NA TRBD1 TGTGCCAGCAGCTTAGCTGTCCACCGGGACAGGGGATCGAATGAGCAGTTCTTC CASSLAVHRDRGSNEQFF
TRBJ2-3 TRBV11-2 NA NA TGTGCCAGCAGCTTACTCGGGCAGGGGACAGATACGCAGTATTTT CASSLLGQGTDTQYF
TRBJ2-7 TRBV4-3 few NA TGCGCCAGCAGCCAAGATCCGCTAGCAGCTGACGAGCAGTACTTC CASSQDPLAADEQYF
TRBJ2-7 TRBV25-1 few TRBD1 TGTGCCAGCAGTGCCGACAGGGGCACCTACGAGCAGTACTTC CASSADRGTYEQYF
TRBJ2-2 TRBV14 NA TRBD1 TGTGCCAGCAGCCGCCTAGGACAGGAGGCAACCGGGGAGCTGTTTTTT CASSRLGQEATGELFF
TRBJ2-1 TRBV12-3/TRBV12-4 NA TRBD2 TGTGCCAGCAGTCTACCACTAGCGGGAGGACCCTACAATGAGCAGTTCTTC CASSLPLAGGPYNEQFF
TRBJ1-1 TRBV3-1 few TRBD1 TGTGCCAGCAGCTTCGAAAGGACAGGGAAAACTGAAGCTTTCTTT CASSFERTGKTEAFF
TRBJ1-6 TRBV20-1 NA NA TGCAGTGCTTCCAGGGTAAAAGAGTCCCTCCACTTT CSASRVKESLHF
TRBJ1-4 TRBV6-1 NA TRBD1 TGTGCCAGCAGTGAGAACAGGGGGTTTGAAAAACTGTTTTTT CASSENRGFEKLFF
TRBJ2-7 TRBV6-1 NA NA TGTGCCAGCGGGGGGCTGAACGACGAGCAGTACTTC CASGGLNDEQYF
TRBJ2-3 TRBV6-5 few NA TGTGCCAGCAGTTACGCCAGCTCGAGCACAGATACGCAGTATTTT CASSYASSSTDTQYF
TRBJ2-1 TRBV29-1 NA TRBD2 TGCAGCGTCGTACTAGCGGGATATGAGCAGTTCTTC CSVVLAGYEQFF
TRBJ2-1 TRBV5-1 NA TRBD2 TGCGCCAGCAGCTTGCTCCTAGCGGGGGGTGGACACAATGAGCAGTTCTTC CASSLLLAGGGHNEQFF
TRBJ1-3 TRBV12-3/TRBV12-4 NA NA TGTGCCAGCAGTTTTATAATCGGAGTGGGAAACACCATATATTTT CASSFIIGVGNTIYF
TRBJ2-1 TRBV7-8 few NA TGTGCCAGCAGCTTCCACGCGGGTGGAGATGAGCAGTTCTTC CASSFHAGGDEQFF
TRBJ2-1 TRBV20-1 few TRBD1 TGCAGTGCTAGAGTTCTCCGAAGACAGGGCGACAATGAGCAGTTCTTC CSARVLRRQGDNEQFF